This T cell receptor beta chain was documented in a study of T cells in Graves' hyperthyroidism and ophthalmopathy. From germline, CDR1 is MDHEN and CDR2 SYDVKM. The CDR3 runs 14 residues. Trimming removed 5 bases at V and 6 bases at J, with 17 bases between. Fresh peripheral blood, under 11 ml, yielded the PBMCs. Regions amplified from RNA transcripts were the TCR beta CDR3 regions. First-round RT-PCR with HTBI primers amplified the TCR CDR3 region. TCRdb fed the multiplex PCR reads into MiXCR, producing one record per CDR3 protein. This sample has 300,000 to 450,000 distinct CDR3 sequences, with about 15% found just once.

The clonotype was recovered from a woman aged 55-70 years with Graves' hyperthyroidism. The chain combines TRBV28 with TRBJ2-7, with a tentative D call TRBD2 (5 bases). Sequencing input: blood. The DNA of the CDR3 is TGTGCCAGCAGTCGCCCTGCGGGTCTAGGCGAGCAGTACTTC. Translated: CASSRPAGLGEQYF.